This section outlines one T cell receptor (beta chain) sequence together with its context. This entry is derived from a study of blood T cell repertoires in COVID-19. Study background: T cells, B-cell-depleted T cells, or PBMCs provided the cDNA or gDNA that served as material.

All enrollees were about 18 to 100 years old and from some 24 US areas. Participants' own reports of clinical history determined their cohort assignment. Per the original methods: Estimation of nucleated cell counts was performed using reference gene primer amplification. The protocol was immunoSEQ multiplex PCR, while the TCRdb copy is restricted to in-frame clones and leaves out a portion. For V, J and clone size, that table is used; D and trimming come from the DNA. The table lists approximately 250,000 clones, approximately 85% of them singletons. The clonotype originates from a woman between 45 and 65 years old with acute COVID-19. The sequencing sample was made of PBMCs or T cells enriched from blood (not recorded which).

The CDR3 sequence: CASSFPGMGIEAFF. CDR3 DNA sequence: TGTGCCAGCAGCTTTCCAGGGATGGGCATTGAAGCTTTCTTT. The genes are TRBV7-2 and TRBJ1-1; D is perhaps TRBD1 (5 bases). Deletions cut 3 bases from V and 7 bases from J, with 15 bases between. CDR1 and CDR2 from the germline V gene are SGHTA and FQGNSA. The CDR3 runs 14 residues.